Only one count was recorded for the clone carrying this T cell receptor (beta chain). What it binds is not known. V was cut by 1 base and J by 4 bases, with 11 bases left in between. CDR1 SEHNR and CDR2 FQNEAQ come from the germline V gene (reference sequence). This CDR3 has 15 residues. This sample is drawn from a study of response to subunit inactivated influenza vaccine. One entry per CDR3 protein results from TCRdb running MiXCR on the RT-PCR reads. The table shows 150,000 or so distinct CDR3 sequences, with about 10% occurring only once. Overall study results and limits: Authors proposed each seasonal influenza vaccination draws in few new T cells.

The receptor was isolated from a man in his fifties or sixties who received an inactivated influenza vaccine. The source material was CD8+ T cells sorted from PBMCs, sampled 23 months after vaccination. The V gene is TRBV7-9, the J gene TRBJ2-1, with D perhaps matching TRBD1 or TRBD2 (5 bases each). As DNA, the CDR3 is TGTGCCAGCAGCTTAGGGGGGTACGGGTACAATGAGCAGTTCTTC. This gives the protein CASSLGGYGYNEQFF.